A single sample gave rise to the 19 T cell receptor beta chains below, sequenced in a study of CXCR3-negative and CXCR3-positive naive CD8 T cells. Carrying UMI labels, the TRB cDNA libraries were prepared through 5' RACE. With the 5' RACE reads reprocessed, TCRdb shows one record per CDR3 protein and no DNA. The listing records over 45,000 distinct CDR3 sequences. Sequencing was carried out using memory CD8+ T cells from blood. These receptors were obtained from a human donor in good health. Some clones in this sample may be carry-over from other donors' samples.

V and J are TRBV10-2 and TRBJ2-7. Germline values: CDR1 WSHSY, CDR2 SAAADI. The CDR3 runs to 12 residues. Here the CDR3 reads CASSGNSYEQYF.

This sequence joins TRBV7-3 and TRBJ2-3; the TRBD1 assignment by TCRdb is unverifiable without DNA. The germline gives CDR1 SGHTA, CDR2 FQGTGA. The CDR3 extends over 16 amino acids. The chain's CDR3 is CASSLTPPGVTDTQYF.

V usage is TRBV6-2 or TRBV6-3 and J usage is TRBJ2-2. CDR1 and CDR2 (germline): MNHEY, SVGEGT. The CDR3 runs 13 residues. CDR3 protein: CASSYQEAGELFF.

The chain is built from TRBV7-6 and TRBJ2-1; TCRdb's assignment of TRBD2 cannot be checked, as there is no DNA. The CDR3 contains 15 residues. The germline V gene encodes CDR1 SGHVS and CDR2 FNYEAQ. This CDR3 reads CASSHLRDFFDEQFF.

This rearrangement joins TRBV7-9 to TRBJ2-3; TCRdb returns TRBD2, unconfirmable since there is no DNA. CDR1 and CDR2 (germline): SEHNR, FQNEAQ (reference sequence). The CDR3 spans 14 residues. The CDR3: CASGGEGSTDTQYF.

Measured by frequency, this clonotype is medium-sized. V usage is TRBV20-1 and J usage is TRBJ2-5; the D call from TCRdb, TRBD2, cannot be confirmed without DNA. From germline, CDR1 is DFQATT and CDR2 SNEGSKA (reference sequence). This CDR3 has 14 residues. CDR3 loop: CSARVGTSLETQYF.

The chain recombines TRBV4-1 with TRBJ2-7; the D call of TRBD1 rests on TCRdb alone, since no DNA is present to check it. There are 13 residues in the CDR3. The germline V gene encodes CDR1 MGHRA and CDR2 YSYEKL. The CDR3 loop reads CASSQVQPGEQYF.

CDR3 in amino acids: CASVSERDSYEQYF. The J gene is TRBJ2-7, the V gene TRBV12-5. Germline V CDR1 and CDR2: LGHNT, FRNRAP. The CDR3 runs to 14 residues.

The J gene is TRBJ2-1, the V gene TRBV6-5. The CDR3 has 15 residues. Germline CDR1 reads MNHEY; CDR2 reads SVGAGI. The CDR3 loop is CASSRAFGSYNEQFF.

This chain uses TRBV29-1 with TRBJ2-7; TCRdb's D call of TRBD1 is untestable without DNA. Germline V CDR1 and CDR2: SQVTM, ANQGSEA. This CDR3 contains 15 residues. Here the CDR3 reads CSVEVRDRHSYEQYF.

The chain uses TRBV6-6 and TRBJ1-6; lacking DNA, the TRBD1 call made by TCRdb goes unchecked. The length of the CDR3 is 15 residues. Germline V CDR1 and CDR2: MNHNY, SVGAGI (reference sequence). CDR3 protein: CASSSATGVGSPLHF.

This sequence joins TRBV7-9 and TRBJ1-2; TCRdb indicates TRBD1, and absent DNA this call remains unverified. The CDR3 totals 17 residues. The germline V gene encodes CDR1 SEHNR and CDR2 FQNEAQ (reference sequence). CDR3 region: CASSPPQGALTRYGYTF.

J is TRBJ2-7 and V is TRBV7-6. The CDR3 contains 13 residues. Germline CDR1 and CDR2: SGHVS and FNYEAQ. The CDR3 protein is CASSFGPTYEQYF.

The chain recombines TRBV12-3 or TRBV12-4 with TRBJ1-1; TCRdb designates TRBD1, a call that cannot be tested without DNA. The CDR3 covers 14 residues. The CDR3 reads CASSLASGADEAFF.

The chain carries TRBV29-1 and TRBJ2-7; the D call of TRBD1 rests on TCRdb alone, since no DNA is present to check it. The CDR3 consists of 11 residues. Germline V gene data show CDR1 as SQVTM and CDR2 as ANQGSEA. The CDR3 region is CSVEPPNEQYF.

The rearrangement links TRBV11-2 to TRBJ2-7. This CDR3 has 15 residues. CDR1 SGHAT and CDR2 FQNNGV come from the germline V gene. CDR3 protein: CASSLVPDSTHEQYF.

V gene TRBV4-1 combines with J gene TRBJ2-7; the TCRdb D gene call, TRBD1, has no DNA to confirm it. This CDR3 comprises 14 residues. Per germline, CDR1 MGHRA and CDR2 YSYEKL. The chain's CDR3 is CASSQEDRGYEQYF.

The rearrangement joins TRBV29-1 to TRBJ1-1. This CDR3 is built from 14 residues. Germline values: CDR1 SQVTM, CDR2 ANQGSEA. This CDR3 reads CSVDLGHGNTEAFF.

The chain has TRBV6-2 or TRBV6-3 and TRBJ2-7; TCRdb calls TRBD1, which cannot be checked without DNA. The CDR3 is 14 amino acids. The germline V gene has CDR1 MNHEY and CDR2 SVGEGT. The CDR3 reads CASSYPGQGNEQYF.